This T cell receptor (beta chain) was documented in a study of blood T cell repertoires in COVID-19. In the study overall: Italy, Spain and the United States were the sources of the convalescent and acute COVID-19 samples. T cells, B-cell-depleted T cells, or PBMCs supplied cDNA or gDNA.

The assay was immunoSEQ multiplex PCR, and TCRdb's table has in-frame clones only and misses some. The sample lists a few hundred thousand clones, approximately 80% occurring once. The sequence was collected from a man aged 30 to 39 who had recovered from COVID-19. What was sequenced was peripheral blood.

CDR3 nucleotides: TGTGCCAGCTCAAGGGGGCTCAATGAAAAACTGTTTTTT. This gives the protein CASSRGLNEKLFF. The chain is built from TRBV18 and TRBJ1-4; 7 bases agree with TRBD1. The CDR3 is made up of 13 amino acids. The germline CDR1 and CDR2 sequences are KGHSH and LQKENI. J gave up 5 bases and V 5 bases, and 2 bases lay outside the gene matches.